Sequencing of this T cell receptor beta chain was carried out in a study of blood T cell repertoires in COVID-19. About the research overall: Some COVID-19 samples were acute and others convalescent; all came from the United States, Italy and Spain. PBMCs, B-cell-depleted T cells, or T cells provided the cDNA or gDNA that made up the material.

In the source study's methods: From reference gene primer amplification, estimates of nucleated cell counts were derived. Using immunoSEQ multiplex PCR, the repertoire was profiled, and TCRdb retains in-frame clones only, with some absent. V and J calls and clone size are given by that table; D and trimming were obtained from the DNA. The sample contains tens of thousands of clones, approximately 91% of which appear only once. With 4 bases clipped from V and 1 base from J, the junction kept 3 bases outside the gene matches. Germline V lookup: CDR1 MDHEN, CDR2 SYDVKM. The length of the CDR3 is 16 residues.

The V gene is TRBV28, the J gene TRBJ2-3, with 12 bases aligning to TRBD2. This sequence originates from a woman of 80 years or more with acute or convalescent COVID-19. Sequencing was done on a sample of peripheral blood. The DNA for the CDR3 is TGTGCCAGCAGTTCCCCTAGCGGGGGGGGCACAGATACGCAGTATTTT. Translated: CASSSPSGGGTDTQYF.